This TCR beta chain came from a study of blood T cell repertoires in COVID-19. Using immunoSEQ multiplex PCR, the repertoire was profiled, and TCRdb retains in-frame clones only, with some absent. Of a few hundred thousand clones in the sample, about four fifths are singletons; the top ten hold about 1.9%. The J segment lost 7 bases and the V segment lost 5 bases, leaving 4 bases of the junction unmatched. Germline V gives CDR1 SQVTM, CDR2 ANQGSEA. The CDR3 extends over 12 amino acids. The specimen was peripheral blood. The chain couples TRBV29-1 to TRBJ2-4; TRBD1 matches at 8 bases. The receptor was isolated from a man aged 25 to 40 who had recovered from COVID-19. The CDR3 region is CSVTRTGNIQYF. DNA for the CDR3: TGCAGCGTTACAAGGACAGGGAACATTCAGTACTTC. The full variable domain, completed using reference TRBV29-1 and TRBJ2-4, is SAVISQKPSRDICQRGTSLTIQCQVDSQVTMMFWYRQQPGQSLTLIATANQGSEATYESGFVIDKFPISRPNLTFSTLTVSNMSPEDSSIYLCSVTRTGNIQYFGAGTRLSVL.